The rows below give T cell receptor beta chains drawn from one sample of a study of shared clonotypes between healthy human individuals. The method was immunoSEQ multiplex PCR; TCRdb's version includes in-frame clones alone and lacks a portion of them. The sample records hundreds of thousands of clones, around 96% being singletons. The sequencing sample was made of memory CD8+ T cells sorted from blood. The receptors originated from a man aged 25 to 45 in good health. The CDR3 runs from the conserved cysteine through the conserved F or W.

>TRBV6-1|TRBJ1-5
CASSVDRGLAQPQHF
>TRBV19|TRBJ2-7
CASSIGTQTYEQYF
>TRBV18|TRBJ2-3
CASSSYRGDTQYF
>TRBV10-3|TRBJ1-3
CAASPTGPGNTIYF
>TRBV7-2|TRBJ2-3
CASSLRTSGTDTQYF
>TRBV10-3|TRBJ2-2
CAISEVTGHTGELFF
>TRBV7-2|TRBJ2-6
CASSLSGSGANVLTF
>TRBV9|TRBJ2-3
CASSGTSGSLSFTDTQYF
>TRBV7-2|TRBJ2-7
CASNSYSGSIEQYF
>TRBV13|TRBJ2-2
CASSAGLNTGELFF
>TRBV29-1|TRBJ2-5
CSVAGGGETQYF
>TRBV2|TRBJ1-2
CASSVGQGGRGYTF
>TRBV14|TRBJ1-2
CASSPRGGGYTF
>TRBV19|TRBJ2-7
CASSRTGVDEQYF
>TRBV6-9|TRBJ2-7
CASSLLRGVYEQYF